These T cell receptor beta chains were read from a single sample in a study of blood T cell repertoires in COVID-19. Libraries were prepared by immunoSEQ multiplex PCR; TCRdb keeps only in-frame clonotypes and omits some of them. Of tens of thousands of clones listed, roughly 84% are singletons. Source material: peripheral blood. All receptors come from a man at least 80 years old with active COVID-19. Both conserved end residues are trimmed from each CDR3.

cdr3_length,v_call,cdr3_aa
16,TRBV28,ASSFGPSGGGPGNTIY
14,TRBV10-1,ASSELGDRGTDTQY
11,TRBV2,ASRIRGQETQY
13,TRBV6-5,ASSYSNLRADTQY
11,TRBV3-1/TRBV3-2,ASSQDSGFALY
10,TRBV18,ASSAASYEQY
13,TRBV5-1,ASSLRAGTYNEQF
12,TRBV28,ASSLRRADEKLF
15,TRBV15,ATSRDYGGAYNQPQH
14,TRBV11-1,ASTVGRLAGTDTQY
14,TRBV7-2,ASSLELRSSYNEQF
17,TRBV7-9,ASSQPDRGPTRMNTEAF
13,TRBV5-1,ASSSNSGIINEQF
12,TRBV4-3,ASSQDLGGTRAF
11,TRBV12-3/TRBV12-4,ASSGAVVAEAF
14,TRBV4-2,ASSQDAGTVTEKLF
10,TRBV7-9,ASSNGDSPLH
13,TRBV6-4,ASSDSLQETYEQY
10,TRBV29-1,SVGDSLYEQY
14,TRBV18,ASSPGASGLDNEQF
13,TRBV6-5,ASSYSRVQNTEAF
11,TRBV7-2,ASSLRQANEQF
13,TRBV4-3,ASSQDRTGNQPQH